This T cell receptor beta chain was obtained from a study of ipilimumab plus nivolumab after autologous stem cell transplantation. Turning to the study itself: Myeloma patients were high-risk transplant-naive or relapsed within 3 years of first autologous transplant.

Assay: immunoSEQ multiplex PCR; the TCRdb copy retains only in-frame clones and omits some. The sample has thousands of clones; less than 80% are singletons. This CDR3 contains 13 residues. Losses at the gene ends were 6 bases for V and 7 bases for J; bases not matched to a gene: 5. Germline-derived CDR1 and CDR2 are MNHEY and SVGAGI. The origin of this receptor is a male donor with multiple myeloma. The specimen was PBMCs, collected in a trial of ipilimumab plus nivolumab as post-transplant consolidation. The chain joins TRBV6-5 to TRBJ1-2, with 10 positions matching TRBD1. As DNA, the CDR3 is TGTGCCAGCAGGGTTAGACAGGGGGCTGGCTACACCTTC. It codes for CASRVRQGAGYTF.